Listed here are 24 T cell receptor beta chains from one sample, sequenced in a study of blood T cell repertoires in COVID-19. The protocol was immunoSEQ multiplex PCR, while the TCRdb copy is restricted to in-frame clones and leaves out a portion. This table holds more than 300,000 clones, 89% found once. The sequencing input was peripheral blood. All receptors derive from a woman aged 25 to 39 with COVID-19, enrolled during active disease.

The chain couples TRBV3-1 (or the pseudogene TRBV3-2) to TRBJ1-2, with no clear D. The CDR3 has 13 amino acids. The V end was cut by 2 bases, the J end by 8 bases, with 12 bases between. Germline CDR1 and CDR2: LGHDT and YNNKEL (reference sequence). The CDR3 loop reads CASSQFTGGGYTF. CDR3 coding DNA: TGTGCCAGCAGCCAATTCACCGGAGGGGGCTACACCTTC.

The chain carries TRBV5-1 and TRBJ1-2, with TRBD1 matching 10 bases. After removal of 3 bases from V and 4 bases from J, the junction contained 6 bases not matched to a gene. From germline, CDR1 is SGHRS and CDR2 YFSETQ. The CDR3 consists of 15 residues. The CDR3 loop reads CASSWGTGEVYGYTF. The CDR3 DNA is TGCGCCAGCAGCTGGGGGACAGGGGAGGTCTATGGCTACACCTTC.

This chain links TRBV2 with TRBJ1-2, with 12 nucleotides matching TRBD1. This CDR3 spans 14 amino acids. Germline assignment: CDR1 SNHLY and CDR2 FYNNEI. V was pared by 6 bases and J by 7 bases, with 6 bases of the junction left unmatched. CDR3: CASRGGQGAAGYTF. In DNA, the CDR3 is TGTGCCAGCAGGGGGGGACAGGGGGCGGCTGGCTACACCTTC. Filled out from reference TRBV2 and TRBJ1-2, the complete variable domain reads EPEVTQTPSHQVTQMGQEVILRCVPISNHLYFYWYRQILGQKVEFLVSFYNNEISEKSEIFDDQFSVERPDGSNFTLKIRSTKLEDSAMYFCASRGGQGAAGYTFGSGTRLTVV.

The chain carries TRBV19 and TRBJ1-1; TRBD1 is a possible D gene (5 bases). The CDR3 runs 18 residues. CDR1 and CDR2 from the germline V gene are LNHDA and SQIVND (reference sequence). V dropped 5 bases and J dropped 6 bases, with 28 bases sitting between them. The CDR3 is CASSPPPGLFFPSAEAFF. The CDR3 DNA is TGTGCCAGTAGTCCGCCCCCGGGACTTTTTTTTCCGTCGGCTGAAGCTTTCTTT.

The chain couples TRBV15 to TRBJ2-5, with D possibly being TRBD2 (6 bases). The V end was cut by 0 bases, the J end by 0 bases, with 8 bases between. The CDR3 contains 15 residues. CDR1 and CDR2 (germline): LNHNV, YYDKDF (reference sequence). The chain's CDR3 is CATSRDGGYQETQYF. The CDR3 DNA follows: TGTGCCACCAGCAGAGATGGAGGGTACCAAGAGACCCAGTACTTC.

The CDR3 DNA sequence: TGTGCCAGCAACAGACAGGGCGGGAACACTGAAGCTTTCTTT. Translating it yields CASNRQGGNTEAFF. The chain employs TRBV9 and TRBJ1-1; 7 bases are shared with TRBD1. Trimming took 6 bases from V and 1 from J; bases not matched to a gene: 6. The CDR3 length is 14 residues. CDR1 is SGDLS and CDR2 is YYNGEE in the germline V gene.

The chain links TRBV28 to TRBJ1-2, with TRBD1 identical over 7 bases. There are 14 residues in the CDR3. The germline V gene has CDR1 MDHEN and CDR2 SYDVKM. V shed 1 base, J shed 7 bases, and the junction held 6 bases outside the gene matches. The chain's CDR3 is CASSLLGRGFGYTF. In DNA form, the CDR3 reads TGTGCCAGCAGTTTATTGGGCAGGGGGTTTGGCTACACCTTC.

The chain carries TRBV7-2 and TRBJ2-4, with 7 bases identical to TRBD1. V lost 4 bases to trimming and J lost 0 bases; unmatched junction nucleotides: 6. The CDR3 is 16 residues long. Germline loops: CDR1 SGHTA, CDR2 FQGNSA. The CDR3 nucleotides are TGTGCCAGCAGCTACCGGGACAGAGGAGCCAAAAACATTCAGTACTTC. Translated: CASSYRDRGAKNIQYF. Variable domain in full (rest from reference TRBV7-2 and TRBJ2-4): GAGVSQSPSNKVTEKGKDVELRCDPISGHTALYWYRQSLGQGLEFLIYFQGNSAPDKSGLPSDRFSAERTGGSVSTLTIQRTQQEDSAVYLCASSYRDRGAKNIQYFGAGTRLSVL.

This clone was observed once. The V call is TRBV20-1, the J call TRBJ2-3; 9 bases are a match to TRBD2. There are 15 residues in the CDR3. The ends lost 3 bases at V and 2 bases at J; junction bases unmatched: 6. Per germline, CDR1 DFQATT and CDR2 SNEGSKA (reference sequence). In DNA form, the CDR3 reads TGCAGTGCTAGTCCCTTAGCGGGGGTCACAGATACGCAGTATTTT. Translating gives CSASPLAGVTDTQYF.

The chain recombines TRBV5-4 with TRBJ2-3, with TRBD1 matching over 11 bases. J was trimmed by 5 bases and V by 7 bases; bases with no gene match: 6. Germline V gives CDR1 SGHNT, CDR2 YYREEE (reference sequence). This CDR3 region has 14 residues. The CDR3: CASGGQGAIDTQYF. CDR3 DNA sequence: TGTGCCAGCGGCGGACAGGGGGCTATAGATACGCAGTATTTT.

V and J are TRBV2 and TRBJ2-1; TRBD1 might be the D (5 bases). Trimming cost V 8 bases and J 7 bases, with 12 bases left between them. The CDR3 length is 12 residues. Germline CDR1 and CDR2: SNHLY and FYNNEI. The CDR3 protein is CASATSGNEQFF. The DNA of the CDR3 is TGTGCCAGCGCGACCTCAGGGAATGAGCAGTTCTTC.

The chain carries TRBV4-3 and TRBJ1-1; D ambiguous. The CDR3 consists of 16 residues. Germline V gene sequence: CDR1 LGHNA, CDR2 YSLEER. The germline V and J ends were trimmed by 1 base and 5 bases, with 17 bases remaining between them. CDR3 coding DNA: TGCGCCAGCAGCCAAGCCCGGGGTTGGGTTGGGACTGAAGCTTTCTTT. Translated, it gives CASSQARGWVGTEAFF.

The chain employs TRBV11-2 and TRBJ1-1; D may be TRBD1 (6 bases). V gave up 1 base and J gave up 4 bases, with 10 bases separating them. The germline gives CDR1 SGHAT, CDR2 FQNNGV. CDR3 length: 14 residues. The CDR3 nucleotides are TGTGCCAGCAGCTTAGTCCCCAGGGGCACTGAAGCTTTCTTT. Protein sequence: CASSLVPRGTEAFF.

This chain connects TRBV15 to TRBJ1-1, with D possibly matching TRBD1 (5 bases). V was cut by 6 bases and J by 0 bases, with 11 bases left in between. CDR3 length: 14 amino acids. CDR1 and CDR2 from the germline V gene are LNHNV and YYDKDF (reference sequence). The CDR3 DNA reads as TGTGCCACCAGGGCGGGACTCCTGAACACTGAAGCTTTCTTT. Translating gives CATRAGLLNTEAFF.

The chain is built from TRBV13 and TRBJ2-7; 10 bases fit TRBD2. The CDR3 totals 14 residues. From germline, CDR1 is PRHDT and CDR2 FYEKMQ (reference sequence). V dropped 4 bases and J dropped 3; count of bases not matched to a gene: 3. CDR3 DNA: TGTGCCAGCAGCTCGGGACTAGCGAACTACGAGCAGTACTTC. This encodes CASSSGLANYEQYF.

V usage is TRBV5-6 and J usage is TRBJ1-6; 9 positions match TRBD1. This CDR3 is 15 amino acids long. Per the germline V gene, CDR1 is SGHDT and CDR2 is YYEEEE. V lost 4 bases and J lost 10; bases outside the gene matches: 9. The CDR3 is CASSLRDRARSPLHF. The CDR3 DNA reads TGTGCCAGCAGCCTCCGGGACAGGGCTAGGTCACCCCTCCACTTT.

V is TRBV7-6 and J is TRBJ2-2, with D possibly TRBD1 on 7 matching bases. Trimming shortened V by 3 bases and J by 4 bases, and 15 bases separated the two germline ends. In germline, CDR1 is SGHVS, CDR2 FNYEAQ. The CDR3 contains 16 residues. In nucleotides, the CDR3 is TGTGCCAGCAGCTTCCTTGGGCAGGGGGGCACCGGGGAGCTGTTTTTT. This sequence encodes CASSFLGQGGTGELFF. The full variable domain, with the rest looked up from reference TRBV7-6 and TRBJ2-2, is GAGVSQSPRYKVTKRGQDVALRCDPISGHVSLYWYRQALGQGPEFLTYFNYEAQQDKSGLPNDRFSAERPEGSISTLTIQRTEQRDSAMYRCASSFLGQGGTGELFFGEGSRLTVL.

The chain employs TRBV5-1 and TRBJ1-2; D is possibly TRBD1 (6 bases). The CDR3 has 12 amino acids. Germline CDR1 and CDR2: SGHRS and YFSETQ. V shed 4 bases and J shed 8 bases, with 12 bases lying between them. CDR3 coding DNA: TGCGCCAGCAGCACACAGGGTTACGGCTACACCTTC. Amino acids: CASSTQGYGYTF.

The chain employs TRBV6-5 and TRBJ1-6; possibly TRBD1 for D (5 bases). This CDR3 spans 14 amino acids. Germline V CDR1 and CDR2: MNHEY, SVGAGI. The V gene lost 8 bases and the J gene lost 4 bases, with 12 bases spanning the gap. CDR3 sequence (DNA): TGTGCCAGCGGCCCCGACAGATATAATTCACCCCTCCACTTT. Protein sequence: CASGPDRYNSPLHF.

The chain combines TRBV11-1 with TRBJ1-2; D remains ambiguous. Germline CDR1 is SGHAT and CDR2 is FQDESV (reference sequence). CDR3 length: 13 residues. V shed 1 base and J shed 8 bases, with 11 bases lying between them. In nucleotides, the CDR3 is TGTGCCAGCAGCTTAGGCAACCCAAGCGGCTACACCTTC. This gives the protein CASSLGNPSGYTF.

The V and J genes are TRBV2 and TRBJ1-2, with 7 positions matching TRBD1. CDR1 is SNHLY, CDR2 FYNNEI, per germline. This CDR3 is 13 amino acids long. V lost 5 bases to trimming and J lost 6 bases; unmatched junction nucleotides: 6. CDR3: CASSLYGQDGYTF. The CDR3 nucleotides are TGTGCCAGCAGTCTATACGGACAGGATGGCTACACCTTC. Together with reference TRBV2 and TRBJ1-2, the CDR3 gives the full variable domain: EPEVTQTPSHQVTQMGQEVILRCVPISNHLYFYWYRQILGQKVEFLVSFYNNEISEKSEIFDDQFSVERPDGSNFTLKIRSTKLEDSAMYFCASSLYGQDGYTFGSGTRLTVV.

The chain links TRBV27 to TRBJ2-2; D gene ambiguous. This CDR3 spans 15 amino acids. Germline CDR1 and CDR2: MNHEY and SMNVEV (reference sequence). The germline V and J ends were trimmed by 1 base and 2 bases, with 8 bases remaining between them. The CDR3 sequence: CASSLYKQNTGELFF. In nucleotides, the CDR3 is TGTGCCAGCAGTTTATATAAACAAAACACCGGGGAGCTGTTTTTT.

The chain links TRBV7-9 to TRBJ2-7; tentatively, D is TRBD2 (5 bases). The V and J ends lost 3 bases and 2 bases respectively, with 14 bases between them. Germline V CDR1 and CDR2: SEHNR, FQNEAQ (reference sequence). The CDR3 contains 15 residues. Here the CDR3 DNA reads TGTGCCAGCAGCTTCGCGGGTAAGGAGGCCTACGAGCAGTACGTC. As protein: CASSFAGKEAYEQYV.

In its sample, this clone was seen once. The chain uses TRBV6-5 and TRBJ1-5; D is unresolved. The V end was cut by 2 bases, the J end by 4 bases, with 6 bases between. This CDR3 region has 13 residues. Germline assignment: CDR1 MNHEY and CDR2 SVGAGI. Here the CDR3 DNA reads TGTGCCAGCAGTTACGTCGTAAATCAGCCCCAGCATTTT. Translating gives CASSYVVNQPQHF.